The entry below describes one TCR beta chain. Its target is unknown. An end of the junction does not agree with germline; a read error may underlie this. The data belong to a study of vaccination and CD4 T cells after COVID-19. The study, taken as a whole, reports: Convalescent patients' vaccine-specific clones were spike mono-reactive in 304 of 307 cases.

Cultured CD4+ T cell DNA was sequenced using the Oncomine TCR Beta short-read assay. TCRdb independently ran MiXCR on the PCR reads; one entry per CDR3 protein. This sample has about 18,000 distinct CDR3 sequences; about three fifths occur once, and the top ten carry around 6.6%. The CDR3 is made up of 12 amino acids. The germline V gene has CDR1 ENHRY and CDR2 SYGVKD. The treatment: roughly 11-day PBMC culture with coronavirus spike peptide pools or control peptides (ViraFEST assay). Antigen-specific T cell expansion with peptide pools preceded TCR sequencing in the ViraFEST approach. The starting material was CD4+ T cells from blood, cultured in vitro, obtained before SARS-CoV-2 vaccination. This TCR was sampled from a human donor who had recovered from COVID-19. The chain employs TRBV10-3 and TRBJ1-1; TRBD1 might be the D (5 bases). The CDR3 DNA reads as TGTGCCACCTGGCGGGGGAACACTGAGGCTTTCTTT. This gives the protein CATWRGNTEAFF.